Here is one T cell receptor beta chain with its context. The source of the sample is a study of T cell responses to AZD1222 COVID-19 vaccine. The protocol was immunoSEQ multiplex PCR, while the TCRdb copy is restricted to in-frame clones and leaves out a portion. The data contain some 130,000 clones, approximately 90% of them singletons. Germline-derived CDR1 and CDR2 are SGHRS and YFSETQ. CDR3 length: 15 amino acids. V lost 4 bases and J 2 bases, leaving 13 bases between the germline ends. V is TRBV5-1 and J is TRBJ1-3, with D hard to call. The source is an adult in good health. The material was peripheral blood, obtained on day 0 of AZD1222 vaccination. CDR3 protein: CASSPQSGTGNTIYF. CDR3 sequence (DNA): TGCGCCAGCAGCCCTCAATCGGGCACTGGAAACACCATATATTTT.